A few counts support the clone carrying this T cell receptor beta chain. Primers used in a second PCR of roughly 7 to 12 cycles were a sample-barcoded 5' primer and a J-beta primer mix. TCRdb re-called the 5' RACE reads with MiXCR, one entry per CDR3 protein. The data show over 950,000 distinct CDR3 sequences, 35% to 40% seen once. Trimming pared 8 bases from V and 6 bases from J, leaving 16 bases between. Germline CDR1 SQVTM, CDR2 ANQGSEA. The CDR3 covers 13 residues. The entry originates in a study of blood T cells in healthy people across ages. In terms of origin and age, donors were healthy Caucasian individuals from Russia aged roughly 6 to 100. The authors extracted at least 6 micrograms of total RNA per sample.

The sequencing input was blood. This TCR derives from a man younger than 35 in good health. J is TRBJ2-2 and V is TRBV29-1; D might be TRBD2 (6 bases). The CDR3 sequence: CSSSLGEAGELFF. The CDR3 DNA follows: TGCAGCTCATCCCTGGGGGAGGCCGGGGAGCTGTTTTTT.